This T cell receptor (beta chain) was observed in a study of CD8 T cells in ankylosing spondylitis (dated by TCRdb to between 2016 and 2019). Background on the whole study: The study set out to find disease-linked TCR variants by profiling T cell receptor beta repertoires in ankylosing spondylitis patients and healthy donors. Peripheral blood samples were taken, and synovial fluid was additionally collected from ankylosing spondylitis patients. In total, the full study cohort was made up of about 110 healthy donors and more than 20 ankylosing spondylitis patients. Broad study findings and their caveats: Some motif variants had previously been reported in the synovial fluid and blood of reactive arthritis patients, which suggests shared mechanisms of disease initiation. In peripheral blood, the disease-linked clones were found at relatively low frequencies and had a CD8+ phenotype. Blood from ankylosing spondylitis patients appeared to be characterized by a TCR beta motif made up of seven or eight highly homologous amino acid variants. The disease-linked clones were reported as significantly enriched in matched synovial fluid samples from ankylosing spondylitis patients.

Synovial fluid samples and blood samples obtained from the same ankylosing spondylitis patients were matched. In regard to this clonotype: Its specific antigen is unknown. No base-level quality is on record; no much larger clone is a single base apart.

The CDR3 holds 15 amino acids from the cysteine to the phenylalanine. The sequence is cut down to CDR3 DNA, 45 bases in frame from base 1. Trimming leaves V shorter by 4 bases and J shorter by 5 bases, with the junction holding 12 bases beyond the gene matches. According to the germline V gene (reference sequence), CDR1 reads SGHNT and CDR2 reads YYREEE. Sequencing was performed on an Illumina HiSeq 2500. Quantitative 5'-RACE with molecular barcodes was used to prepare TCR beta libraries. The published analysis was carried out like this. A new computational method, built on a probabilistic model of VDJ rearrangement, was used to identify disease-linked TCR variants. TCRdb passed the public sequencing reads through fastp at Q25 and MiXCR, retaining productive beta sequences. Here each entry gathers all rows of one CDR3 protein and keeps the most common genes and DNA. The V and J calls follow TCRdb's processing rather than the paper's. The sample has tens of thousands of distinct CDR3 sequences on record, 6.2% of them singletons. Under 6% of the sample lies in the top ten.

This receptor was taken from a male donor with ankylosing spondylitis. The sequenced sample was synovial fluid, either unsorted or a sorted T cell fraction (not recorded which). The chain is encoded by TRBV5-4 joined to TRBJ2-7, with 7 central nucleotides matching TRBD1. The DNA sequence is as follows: TGTGCCAGCAGCGCAAACAGGGGCTACATTAACGAGCAGTACTTC. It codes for CASSANRGYINEQYF.